This is a list of T cell receptor beta chains from one sample in a study of shared clonotypes between healthy human individuals. TCRdb keeps only in-frame clones here, not all; method: immunoSEQ multiplex PCR. This table holds around 620,000 clones, around 96% found once. Input material: naive CD8+ T cells sorted from blood. The source of these receptors is a woman in her 30s in good health. Each CDR3 is given without its conserved first and last residue.

V gene	CDR3 protein
TRBV27	ASSLESGQPQH
TRBV28	ASTGTGLFGNQPQH
TRBV9	ASSAPTDSYEQY
TRBV7-9	ASSRPMDRGEAF
TRBV29-1	SVADRSLTSYEQY
TRBV13	ASSAALVAGFNEQF
TRBV28	ASSLDRFTDTQY
TRBV5-4	ASSFGVGYEQY
TRBV28	ASRDRGYEQY
TRBV5-6	ASSLAGLRDFNEQF
TRBV19	ASSIDIRREGQYEQY
TRBV4-1	ASSQVLGGSYEQY
TRBV5-5	ASSPTDRSYEQY
TRBV5-6	ASSLGLVSDEQF
TRBV28	ASRPGGETQY
TRBV25-1	ASSVGDSSYNEQF
TRBV7-8	ASSPSSSGPEYSNQPQH
TRBV6-5	ASSYDNYGYT
TRBV28	ASSPLAGPSGHEQY
TRBV13	ASSGGQGLNTEAF
TRBV28	ASSLDGIGPQH
TRBV7-2	ASSQSSYEQY
TRBV9	ASSPTPGLTYEQY
TRBV27	ASSLSWGSYEQY
TRBV28	ASIPGTGVPYEQY
TRBV28	ASSTGIAYEQY
TRBV9	ASSEFGSGLFAETQY
TRBV2	ASSETGGNYEQY
TRBV23-1	ASSLRRDNDYEQY
TRBV10-3	AISATGGWVTEAF
TRBV5-6	ASSSGLAGGPHIQY
TRBV28	ASSFQGLGTIHVTRTDTQY
TRBV27	ASSPTISTSLWEQF
TRBV27	ASSFSTDPSYNEQF
TRBV5-5	ASSLGDSLLGTEAF
TRBV27	ASSFGGGFSTDTQY
TRBV28	ASSRTSGREPEQY
TRBV9	ASSVGANGGKNTEAF
TRBV13	ASSLGTANQPQH
TRBV6-1	ASSDLGTFGEKLF
TRBV5-1	ASSSWGQTSYEQY
TRBV5-4	ASSSVAAGNTIY
TRBV19	ASSTGGTQY
TRBV28	ANRRGYT
TRBV2	ASSEQGAPNYGYT
TRBV28	ASSAGTGGYNYGYT
TRBV27	ASSFQVSYEQY
TRBV27	ASSLDSGENYEQY
TRBV28	ASSLGITSYEQY
TRBV13	ASSPGTSGNTGELF
TRBV27	ASSLSGAMNTEAF
TRBV28	ASRIRQGASNEKLF